There are a few counts of the clone carrying this TCR beta chain. Antigen: not known. This entry comes from a study of response to subunit inactivated influenza vaccine. Broader study findings: Few additional T cells are recruited per seasonal influenza vaccination, authors suggested.

Each CDR3 protein gets one entry after TCRdb re-called the RT-PCR reads with MiXCR. The repertoire holds a few hundred thousand distinct CDR3 sequences, roughly 11% seen once, with less than 15% in the top ten. Looked up from germline, CDR1 is SNHLY and CDR2 is FYNNEI. V was clipped by 6 bases and J by 5 bases, with 13 bases between them. The CDR3 spans 13 residues. Sequencing was performed on PBMCs from blood, taken 40 to 50 days after vaccination. The clonotype was recovered from a man aged 50 to 60 who received an inactivated influenza vaccine. The rearrangement links TRBV2 to TRBJ1-1; D call uncertain. CDR3 DNA: TGTGCCAGCAGAGGGAGGCTTTGGACTGAAGCTTTCTTT. Protein product: CASRGRLWTEAFF.